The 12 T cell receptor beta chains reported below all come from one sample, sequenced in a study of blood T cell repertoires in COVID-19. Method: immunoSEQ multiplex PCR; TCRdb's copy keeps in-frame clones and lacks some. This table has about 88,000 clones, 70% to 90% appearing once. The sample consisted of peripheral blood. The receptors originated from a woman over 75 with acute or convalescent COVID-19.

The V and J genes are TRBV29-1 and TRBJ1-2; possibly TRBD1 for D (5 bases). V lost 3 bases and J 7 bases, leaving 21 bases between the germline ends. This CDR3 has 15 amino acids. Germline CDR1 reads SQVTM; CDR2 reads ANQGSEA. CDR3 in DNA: TGCAGCGTTGATTGGAGGGGTGTGGGGTTCGGTGGCTACACCTTC. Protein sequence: CSVDWRGVGFGGYTF.

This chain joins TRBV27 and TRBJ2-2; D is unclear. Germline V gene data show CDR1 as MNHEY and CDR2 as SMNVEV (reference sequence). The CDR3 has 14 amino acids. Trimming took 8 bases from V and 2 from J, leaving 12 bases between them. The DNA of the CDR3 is TGTGCCAGCCGGGTGGCCCGAAACACCGGGGAGCTGTTTTTT. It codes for CASRVARNTGELFF.

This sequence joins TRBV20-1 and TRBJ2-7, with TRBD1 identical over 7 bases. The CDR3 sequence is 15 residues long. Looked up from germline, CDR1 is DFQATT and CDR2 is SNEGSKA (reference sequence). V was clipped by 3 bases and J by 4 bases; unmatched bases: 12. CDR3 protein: CSASSNYRGLYEQYF. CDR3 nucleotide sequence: TGCAGTGCTAGTAGTAATTACAGGGGTTTGTACGAGCAGTACTTC.

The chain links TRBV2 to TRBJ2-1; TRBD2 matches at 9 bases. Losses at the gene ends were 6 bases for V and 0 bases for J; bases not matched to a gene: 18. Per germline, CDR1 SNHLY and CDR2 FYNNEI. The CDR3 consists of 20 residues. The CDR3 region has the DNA TGTGCCAGCAGATATAAAACGGGAGCGGGGGGACGTAGCTCCTACAATGAGCAGTTCTTC. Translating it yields CASRYKTGAGGRSSYNEQFF.

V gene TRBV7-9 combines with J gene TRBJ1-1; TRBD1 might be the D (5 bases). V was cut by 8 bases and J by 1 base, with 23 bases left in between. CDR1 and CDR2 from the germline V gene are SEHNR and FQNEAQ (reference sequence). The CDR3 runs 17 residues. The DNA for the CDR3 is TGTGCCAGCTTGGGGCCCAGCCCAATTACCCGGAACACTGAAGCTTTCTTT. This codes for CASLGPSPITRNTEAFF.

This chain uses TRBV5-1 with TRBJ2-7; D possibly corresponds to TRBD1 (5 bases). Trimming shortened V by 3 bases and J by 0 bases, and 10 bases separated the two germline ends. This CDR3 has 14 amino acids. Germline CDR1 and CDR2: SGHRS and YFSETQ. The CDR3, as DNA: TGCGCCAGCAGCTCCTTAGGACACTCCTACGAGCAGTACTTC. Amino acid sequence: CASSSLGHSYEQYF.

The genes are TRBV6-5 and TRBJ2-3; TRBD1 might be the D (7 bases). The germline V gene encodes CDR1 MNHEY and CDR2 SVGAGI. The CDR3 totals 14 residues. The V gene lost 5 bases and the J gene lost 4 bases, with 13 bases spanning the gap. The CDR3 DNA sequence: TGTGCCAGCAGTATTGACAGGGACTCAGATACGCAGTATTTT. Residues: CASSIDRDSDTQYF.

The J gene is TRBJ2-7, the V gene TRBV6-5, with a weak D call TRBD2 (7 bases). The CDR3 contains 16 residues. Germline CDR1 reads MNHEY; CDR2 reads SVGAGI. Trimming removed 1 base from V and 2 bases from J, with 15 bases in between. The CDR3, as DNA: TGTGCCAGCAGTTACTGGGGGGGGAAGGGGGCCTACGAGCAGTACTTC. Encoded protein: CASSYWGGKGAYEQYF.

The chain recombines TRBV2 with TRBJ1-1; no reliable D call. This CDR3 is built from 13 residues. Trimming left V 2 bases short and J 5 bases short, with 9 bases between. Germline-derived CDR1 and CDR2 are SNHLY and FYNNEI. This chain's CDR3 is CASSERGRTEAFF. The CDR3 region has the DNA TGTGCCAGCAGTGAACGCGGGAGGACTGAAGCTTTCTTT.

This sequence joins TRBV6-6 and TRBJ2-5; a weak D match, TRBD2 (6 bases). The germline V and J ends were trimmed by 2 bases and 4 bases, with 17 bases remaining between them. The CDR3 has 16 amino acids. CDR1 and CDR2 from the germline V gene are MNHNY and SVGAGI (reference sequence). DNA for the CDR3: TGTGCCAGCAGTTACCCCGGCCCCGGGGGAGCAGAGACCCAGTACTTC. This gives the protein CASSYPGPGGAETQYF.

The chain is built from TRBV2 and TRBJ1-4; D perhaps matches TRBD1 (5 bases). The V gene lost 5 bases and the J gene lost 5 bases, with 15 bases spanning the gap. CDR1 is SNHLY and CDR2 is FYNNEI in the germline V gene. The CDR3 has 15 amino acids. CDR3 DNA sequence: TGTGCCAGCAGTCCTCAGGGATTGGAAAATGAAAAACTGTTTTTT. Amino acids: CASSPQGLENEKLFF.

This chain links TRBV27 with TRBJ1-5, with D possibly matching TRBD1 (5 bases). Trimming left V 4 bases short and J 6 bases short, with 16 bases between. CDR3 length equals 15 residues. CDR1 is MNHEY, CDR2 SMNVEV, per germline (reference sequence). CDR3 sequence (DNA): TGTGCCAGCAGTTCCGGACGGGGGGGAAGTCAGCCCCAGCATTTT. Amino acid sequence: CASSSGRGGSQPQHF.